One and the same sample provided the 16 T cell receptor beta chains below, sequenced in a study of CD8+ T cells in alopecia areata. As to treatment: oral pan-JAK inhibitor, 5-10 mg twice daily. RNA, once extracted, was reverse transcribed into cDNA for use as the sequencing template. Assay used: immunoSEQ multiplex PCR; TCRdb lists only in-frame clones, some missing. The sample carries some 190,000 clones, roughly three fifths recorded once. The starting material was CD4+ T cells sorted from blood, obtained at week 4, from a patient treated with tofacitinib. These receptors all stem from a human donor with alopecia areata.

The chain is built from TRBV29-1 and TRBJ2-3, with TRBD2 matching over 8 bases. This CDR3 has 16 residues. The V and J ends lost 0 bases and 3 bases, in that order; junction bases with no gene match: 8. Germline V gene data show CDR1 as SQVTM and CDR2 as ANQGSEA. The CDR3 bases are TGCAGCGTTGAAGATGATCGCGGGAGGTGGACAGATACGCAGTATTTT. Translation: CSVEDDRGRWTDTQYF.

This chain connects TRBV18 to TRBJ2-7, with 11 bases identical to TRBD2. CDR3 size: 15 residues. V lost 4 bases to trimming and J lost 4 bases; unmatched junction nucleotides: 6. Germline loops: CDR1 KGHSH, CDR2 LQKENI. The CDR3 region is CASSRTSGSFYEQYF. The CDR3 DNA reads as TGTGCCAGCTCACGCACTAGCGGGAGTTTTTACGAGCAGTACTTC.

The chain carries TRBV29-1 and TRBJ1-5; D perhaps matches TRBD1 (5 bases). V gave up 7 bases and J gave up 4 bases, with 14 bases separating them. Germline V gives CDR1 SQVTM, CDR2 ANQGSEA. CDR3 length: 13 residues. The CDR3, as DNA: TGCAGCGCGGGGGGGGACGGTAATCAGCCCCAGCATTTT. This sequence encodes CSAGGDGNQPQHF.

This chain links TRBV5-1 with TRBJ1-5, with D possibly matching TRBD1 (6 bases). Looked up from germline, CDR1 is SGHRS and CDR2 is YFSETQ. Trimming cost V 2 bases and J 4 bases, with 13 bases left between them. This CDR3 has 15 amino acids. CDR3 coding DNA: TGCGCCAGCAGCTTTTTCGGGGGGCGGAATCAGCCCCAGCATTTT. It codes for CASSFFGGRNQPQHF.

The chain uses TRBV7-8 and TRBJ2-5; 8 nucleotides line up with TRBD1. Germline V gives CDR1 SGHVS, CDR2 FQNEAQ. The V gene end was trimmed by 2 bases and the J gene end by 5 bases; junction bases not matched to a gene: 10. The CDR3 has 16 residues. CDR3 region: CASSLWSGGAGETQYF. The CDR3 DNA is TGTGCCAGCAGCTTATGGTCAGGGGGCGCGGGGGAGACCCAGTACTTC.

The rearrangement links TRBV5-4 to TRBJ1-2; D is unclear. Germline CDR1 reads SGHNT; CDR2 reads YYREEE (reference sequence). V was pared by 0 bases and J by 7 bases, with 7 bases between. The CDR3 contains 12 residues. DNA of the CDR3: TGTGCCAGCAGCTTGGTACGGGGTGGCTACACCTTC. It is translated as CASSLVRGGYTF.

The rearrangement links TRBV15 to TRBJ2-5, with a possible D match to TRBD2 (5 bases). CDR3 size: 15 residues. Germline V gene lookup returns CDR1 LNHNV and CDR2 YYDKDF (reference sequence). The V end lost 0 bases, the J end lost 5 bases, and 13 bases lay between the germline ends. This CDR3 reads CATSRDPGGGETQYF. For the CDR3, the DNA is TGTGCCACCAGCAGAGATCCTGGAGGCGGGGAGACCCAGTACTTC.

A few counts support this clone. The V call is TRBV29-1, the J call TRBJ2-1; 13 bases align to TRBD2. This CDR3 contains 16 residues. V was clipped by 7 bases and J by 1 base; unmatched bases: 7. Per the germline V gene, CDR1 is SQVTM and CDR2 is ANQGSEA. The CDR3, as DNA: TGCAGCGCGCGCCGGACTAGCGGGAGTTCCTACAATGAGCAGTTCTTC. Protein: CSARRTSGSSYNEQFF.

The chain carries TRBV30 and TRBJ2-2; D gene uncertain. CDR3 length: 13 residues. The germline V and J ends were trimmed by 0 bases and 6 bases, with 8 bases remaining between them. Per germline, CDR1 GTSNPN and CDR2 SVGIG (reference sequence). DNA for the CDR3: TGTGCCTGGAGTGTATCCCTTGCCGGGGAGCTGTTTTTT. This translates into CAWSVSLAGELFF.

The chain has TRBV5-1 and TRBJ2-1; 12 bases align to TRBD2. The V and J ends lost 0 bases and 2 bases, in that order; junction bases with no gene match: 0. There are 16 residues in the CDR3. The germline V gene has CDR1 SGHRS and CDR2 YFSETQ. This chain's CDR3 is CASSLGTSGAYNEQFF. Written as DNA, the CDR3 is TGCGCCAGCAGCTTGGGGACTAGCGGGGCCTACAATGAGCAGTTCTTC.

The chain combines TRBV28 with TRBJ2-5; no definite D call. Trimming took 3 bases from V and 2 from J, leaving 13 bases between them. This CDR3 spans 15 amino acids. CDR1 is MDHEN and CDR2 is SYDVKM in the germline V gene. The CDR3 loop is CASSLVGAAQETQYF. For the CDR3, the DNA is TGTGCCAGCAGTTTGGTGGGTGCAGCTCAAGAGACCCAGTACTTC. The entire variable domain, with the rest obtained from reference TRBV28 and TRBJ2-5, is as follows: DVKVTQSSRYLVKRTGEKVFLECVQDMDHENMFWYRQDPGLGLRLIYFSYDVKMKEKGDIPEGYSVSREKKERFSLILESASTNQTSMYLCASSLVGAAQETQYFGPGTRLLVL.

In nucleotides, the CDR3 is TGTGCCAGCAGCTTAGCAGGAGCGAACACCGGGGAGCTGTTTTTT. Translated: CASSLAGANTGELFF. The chain recombines TRBV7-3 with TRBJ2-2; D uncertain. Germline-derived CDR1 and CDR2 are SGHTA and FQGTGA. The CDR3 contains 15 residues. Trimming took 2 bases from V and 0 from J, leaving 7 bases between them.

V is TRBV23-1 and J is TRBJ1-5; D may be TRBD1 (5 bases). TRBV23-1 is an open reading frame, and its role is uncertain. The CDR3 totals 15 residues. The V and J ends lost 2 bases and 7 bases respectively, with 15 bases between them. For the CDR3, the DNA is TGCGCCAGCAGTCAACCCCAGGGAAATCGGCAGCCCCAGCATTTT. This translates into CASSQPQGNRQPQHF.

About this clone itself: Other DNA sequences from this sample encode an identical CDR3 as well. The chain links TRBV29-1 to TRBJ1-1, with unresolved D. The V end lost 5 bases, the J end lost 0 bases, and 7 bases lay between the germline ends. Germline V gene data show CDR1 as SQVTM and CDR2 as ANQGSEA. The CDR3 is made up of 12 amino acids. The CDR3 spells CSVRQVNTEAFF. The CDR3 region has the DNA TGCAGCGTTCGTCAGGTGAACACTGAAGCTTTCTTT.

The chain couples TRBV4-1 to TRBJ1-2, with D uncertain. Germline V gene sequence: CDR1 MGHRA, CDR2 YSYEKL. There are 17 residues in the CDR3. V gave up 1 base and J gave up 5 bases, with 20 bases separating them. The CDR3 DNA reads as TGCGCCAGCAGCCAAGGGACCGGAGGGAAGACTGGGTATGGCTACACCTTC. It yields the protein CASSQGTGGKTGYGYTF.

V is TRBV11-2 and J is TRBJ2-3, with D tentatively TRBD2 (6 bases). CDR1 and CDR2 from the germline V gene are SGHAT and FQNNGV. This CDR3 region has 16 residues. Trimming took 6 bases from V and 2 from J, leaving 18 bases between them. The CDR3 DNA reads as TGTGCCAGCAGACCTCGACCGGGGGTCTTCACAGATACGCAGTATTTT. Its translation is CASRPRPGVFTDTQYF.